This section outlines one T cell receptor (beta chain) sequence together with its context. CDR1 is PRHDT and CDR2 is FYEKMQ in the germline V gene (reference sequence). The CDR3 is made up of 15 amino acids. The V end was cut by 0 bases, the J end by 1 base, with 7 bases between. The source of the sample is a study of blood T cell repertoires in COVID-19. On the study more broadly: Sources were T cells, B-cell-depleted T cells, or PBMCs; the material itself was cDNA or gDNA.

Per the original data handling: Quantification of nucleated cells was approximated via reference gene primer amplification. Assay: immunoSEQ multiplex PCR; the TCRdb copy retains only in-frame clones and omits some. Clone size and V and J calls were adopted from that table, with D and trimming inferred from the DNA. The data contain 210,000 or so clones, roughly 76% of them singletons. The material sequenced was peripheral blood. This TCR was recovered from a human donor in a cohort sampled during active COVID-19. This sequence joins TRBV13 and TRBJ1-5, with D tentatively TRBD1 (6 bases). The CDR3 is CASSLGQGSNQPQHF. Here the CDR3 DNA reads TGTGCCAGCAGCTTAGGACAGGGAAGCAATCAGCCCCAGCATTTT.